A single sample is the source of the 14 T cell receptor beta chains below, sequenced in a study of T cells in Graves' hyperthyroidism and ophthalmopathy. The investigators amplified TCR beta CDR3 regions from RNA transcripts. A first-round RT-PCR of the TCR CDR3 used the HTBI primer set. TCRdb re-called the multiplex PCR reads with MiXCR, one entry per CDR3 protein. This sample carries approximately 740,000 distinct CDR3 sequences, 12% to 15% of them seen once, and the ten largest clones take around 9.6%. The sample was blood. The receptors were sampled from a woman between 18 and 29 years old with Graves' hyperthyroidism.

The chain links TRBV6-5 to TRBJ1-1, with D hard to call. The germline V gene has CDR1 MNHEY and CDR2 SVGAGI. This CDR3 spans 12 amino acids. V gave up 6 bases and J gave up 9 bases, with 14 bases separating them. CDR3 in amino acids: CASRSPGSKAFF. DNA of the CDR3: TGTGCCAGCAGATCCCCGGGTTCTAAAGCTTTCTTT.

The rearrangement uses TRBV10-3 and TRBJ2-3, with 7 bases aligning to TRBD2. Germline V gene lookup returns CDR1 ENHRY and CDR2 SYGVKD. The CDR3 runs 12 residues. The junction had 3 bases not matched to a gene; V was cut back by 7 bases and J by 5 bases. The CDR3 DNA reads TGTGCCATCAATACTAGCGAAGATACGCAGTATTTT. Translation: CAINTSEDTQYF.

Concerning this clonotype itself: Germline is not matched at one junction end, which may reflect a read error. CDR3 loop: CAFSEPLYEQYF. The CDR3 DNA is TGTGCCTTCAGTGAGCCGCTCTACGAGCAGTACTTC. The chain is built from TRBV10-3 and TRBJ2-7; no clear D gene. CDR1 is ENHRY, CDR2 SYGVKD, per germline. CDR3 length equals 12 residues.

This clonotype was observed a handful of times. This sequence may be a read error, since a much larger clone differs from it by one base. The chain is built from TRBV3-1 and TRBJ2-2, with TRBD2 as a possible D gene (5 bases). The CDR3 consists of 13 residues. The germline V gene has CDR1 LGHDT and CDR2 YNNKEL (reference sequence). DNA of the CDR3: TGTGCCAGCAGCCCTCGGAGTACCGGGGAGCTGTCTTTT. Translating it yields CASSPRSTGELSF.

The sample holds many counts of this clonotype. This sequence joins TRBV28 and TRBJ2-2; D is undetermined. The V and J ends lost 0 bases and 5 bases respectively, with 10 bases between them. The CDR3 sequence is 15 residues long. Germline V gene lookup returns CDR1 MDHEN and CDR2 SYDVKM. The CDR3 nucleotides are TGTGCCAGCAGTTTATGGACACAGAGTACCGGGGAGCTGTTTTTT. As protein: CASSLWTQSTGELFF.

There are many counts of this clonotype. The rearrangement links TRBV28 to TRBJ2-7, with 11 positions matching TRBD2. The V gene end was trimmed by 4 bases and the J gene end by 2 bases; junction bases not matched to a gene: 4. The CDR3 is 15 amino acids. The V gene's germline CDR1 is MDHEN and CDR2 SYDVKM. The CDR3 DNA sequence: TGTGCCAGCAGTTCCCTACTAGCGGGAGCCTACGAGCAGTACTTC. Amino acids: CASSSLLAGAYEQYF. The entire variable domain, with the rest obtained from reference TRBV28 and TRBJ2-7, is as follows: DVKVTQSSRYLVKRTGEKVFLECVQDMDHENMFWYRQDPGLGLRLIYFSYDVKMKEKGDIPEGYSVSREKKERFSLILESASTNQTSMYLCASSSLLAGAYEQYFGPGTRLTVT.

This clonotype appeared many times. The chain is built from TRBV7-9 and TRBJ2-3, with a possible D match to TRBD2 (5 bases). Trimming left V 0 bases short and J 3 bases short, with 10 bases between. Germline V gene data show CDR1 as SEHNR and CDR2 as FQNEAQ (reference sequence). The CDR3 runs to 15 residues. CDR3 nucleotide sequence: TGTGCCAGCAGCTTAGCGGGAGTGATTACAGATACGCAGTATTTT. Translating it yields CASSLAGVITDTQYF.

This clonotype was seen a few times. The rearrangement joins TRBV5-1 to TRBJ2-7, with 7 positions matching TRBD2. The CDR3 totals 15 residues. Trimming cost V 2 bases and J 1 base; bases outside gene matches: 6. CDR1 and CDR2 (germline): SGHRS, YFSETQ. In DNA form, the CDR3 reads TGCGCCAGCAGCTTCGGGCTAGCGGAGTCCTACGAGCAGTACTTC. It encodes CASSFGLAESYEQYF.

This clonotype has more than one count but fewer than ten. The chain is built from TRBV28 and TRBJ1-4; D unclear. With 3 bases removed from V and 7 bases from J, the gap between germline ends came to 15 bases. The CDR3 spans 15 residues. CDR1 and CDR2 (germline): MDHEN, SYDVKM. CDR3 DNA sequence: TGTGCCAGCAGTTTGTCCCTAAAGGCCGCTGAAAAACTGTTTTTT. Encoded protein: CASSLSLKAAEKLFF.

V and J are TRBV20-1 and TRBJ1-5; D not certain. V was trimmed by 0 bases and J by 9 bases, leaving 15 bases between them. The CDR3 has 14 amino acids. The germline V gene encodes CDR1 DFQATT and CDR2 SNEGSKA (reference sequence). The CDR3 loop is CSARDLPPARPQHF. The CDR3 DNA sequence: TGCAGTGCTAGAGATCTTCCCCCCGCGAGGCCCCAGCATTTT.

About this clonotype itself: A much larger clone lies one base from this, so it may be a read error. This rearrangement joins TRBV6-2 or TRBV6-3 to TRBJ2-3, with D perhaps TRBD1 or TRBD2 (5 bases each). Germline values: CDR1 MNHEY, CDR2 SVGEGT. The CDR3 is made up of 16 amino acids. The CDR3 reads CARSYSTQGASDTQYF. The CDR3 DNA reads TGTGCCAGAAGTTACTCGACTCAGGGAGCGTCAGATACGCAGTATTTT.

This rearrangement joins TRBV29-1 to TRBJ2-7; TRBD2 matches at 9 bases. In germline, CDR1 is SQVTM, CDR2 ANQGSEA. Trimming at V came to 3 bases and at J to 3 bases, leaving 6 bases not matched to a gene. This CDR3 is built from 14 residues. This CDR3 reads CSVDKAGGNYEQYF. The CDR3 DNA sequence: TGCAGCGTTGATAAGGCGGGAGGGAACTACGAGCAGTACTTC.

This clonotype was observed many times. The rearrangement uses TRBV20-1 and TRBJ1-2; maybe TRBD1 (5 bases). In germline, CDR1 is DFQATT, CDR2 SNEGSKA (reference sequence). Trimming stripped 0 bases from V and 8 bases from J, with 13 bases between. The CDR3 is 13 residues long. The CDR3 protein is CSARETGPRGYTF. CDR3 nucleotide sequence: TGCAGTGCTAGAGAGACGGGGCCGAGAGGCTACACCTTC.

This clonotype was detected only a few times. The rearrangement uses TRBV15 and TRBJ2-1; a weak D match, TRBD1 (7 bases). This CDR3 has 18 amino acids. The V gene lost 0 bases and the J gene lost 4 bases, with 19 bases spanning the gap. Germline V lookup: CDR1 LNHNV, CDR2 YYDKDF (reference sequence). The CDR3 nucleotides read TGTGCCACCAGCAGAGAAGGTGGGCGGGACAGAGTTTACAATGAGCAGTTCTTC. Translating gives CATSREGGRDRVYNEQFF.